The clone carrying this TCR beta chain was recorded once. Its specificity is not known. This CDR3 contains 12 residues. The germline V and J ends were trimmed by 6 bases and 6 bases, with 10 bases remaining between them. Germline V gene lookup returns CDR1 SNHLY and CDR2 FYNNEI. The data originate from a study of human thymus T cells. Study-level points and caveats: V and J genes seemed to be used with bias in thymic and blood repertoires.

Produced via immunoSEQ multiplex PCR; TCRdb's table is partial and in-frame only. The sample holds some 120,000 clones, 90% to 95% seen once. Corrective cardiac surgery supplied the resected thymus tissue. This TCR was sampled from a boy younger than two with a congenital heart defect but otherwise immunologically healthy. V and J are TRBV2 and TRBJ2-3; D is uncertain. The sample consisted of thymus tissue. The CDR3, as DNA: TGTGCCAGCAGCGTCACGGGCGATACGCAGTATTTT. Its translation is CASSVTGDTQYF.